This T cell receptor beta chain originates from a study of blood T cell repertoires in COVID-19. Measured with immunoSEQ multiplex PCR; TCRdb has only the in-frame clones, and not every one. The sample has under 45,000 clones; about 86% are singletons. This clone has a single count. The germline V gene encodes CDR1 SGHRS and CDR2 YFSETQ. V gave up 0 bases and J gave up 7 bases, with 16 bases separating them. The CDR3 consists of 16 residues. The chain recombines TRBV5-1 with TRBJ2-2; weak D call: TRBD1 (5 bases). Sequencing was carried out using peripheral blood. The TCR originated in a man aged 35-49 years with COVID-19, enrolled during active disease. The CDR3 coding sequence is TGCGCCAGCAGCTTGGAGTCAGGGTATAATAGCGGGGAGCTGTTTTTT. It encodes CASSLESGYNSGELFF. Full variable domain (outside the CDR3, taken from reference TRBV5-1 and TRBJ2-2): KAGVTQTPRYLIKTRGQQVTLSCSPISGHRSVSWYQQTPGQGLQFLFEYFSETQRNKGNFPGRFSGRQFSNSRSEMNVSTLELGDSALYLCASSLESGYNSGELFFGEGSRLTVL.